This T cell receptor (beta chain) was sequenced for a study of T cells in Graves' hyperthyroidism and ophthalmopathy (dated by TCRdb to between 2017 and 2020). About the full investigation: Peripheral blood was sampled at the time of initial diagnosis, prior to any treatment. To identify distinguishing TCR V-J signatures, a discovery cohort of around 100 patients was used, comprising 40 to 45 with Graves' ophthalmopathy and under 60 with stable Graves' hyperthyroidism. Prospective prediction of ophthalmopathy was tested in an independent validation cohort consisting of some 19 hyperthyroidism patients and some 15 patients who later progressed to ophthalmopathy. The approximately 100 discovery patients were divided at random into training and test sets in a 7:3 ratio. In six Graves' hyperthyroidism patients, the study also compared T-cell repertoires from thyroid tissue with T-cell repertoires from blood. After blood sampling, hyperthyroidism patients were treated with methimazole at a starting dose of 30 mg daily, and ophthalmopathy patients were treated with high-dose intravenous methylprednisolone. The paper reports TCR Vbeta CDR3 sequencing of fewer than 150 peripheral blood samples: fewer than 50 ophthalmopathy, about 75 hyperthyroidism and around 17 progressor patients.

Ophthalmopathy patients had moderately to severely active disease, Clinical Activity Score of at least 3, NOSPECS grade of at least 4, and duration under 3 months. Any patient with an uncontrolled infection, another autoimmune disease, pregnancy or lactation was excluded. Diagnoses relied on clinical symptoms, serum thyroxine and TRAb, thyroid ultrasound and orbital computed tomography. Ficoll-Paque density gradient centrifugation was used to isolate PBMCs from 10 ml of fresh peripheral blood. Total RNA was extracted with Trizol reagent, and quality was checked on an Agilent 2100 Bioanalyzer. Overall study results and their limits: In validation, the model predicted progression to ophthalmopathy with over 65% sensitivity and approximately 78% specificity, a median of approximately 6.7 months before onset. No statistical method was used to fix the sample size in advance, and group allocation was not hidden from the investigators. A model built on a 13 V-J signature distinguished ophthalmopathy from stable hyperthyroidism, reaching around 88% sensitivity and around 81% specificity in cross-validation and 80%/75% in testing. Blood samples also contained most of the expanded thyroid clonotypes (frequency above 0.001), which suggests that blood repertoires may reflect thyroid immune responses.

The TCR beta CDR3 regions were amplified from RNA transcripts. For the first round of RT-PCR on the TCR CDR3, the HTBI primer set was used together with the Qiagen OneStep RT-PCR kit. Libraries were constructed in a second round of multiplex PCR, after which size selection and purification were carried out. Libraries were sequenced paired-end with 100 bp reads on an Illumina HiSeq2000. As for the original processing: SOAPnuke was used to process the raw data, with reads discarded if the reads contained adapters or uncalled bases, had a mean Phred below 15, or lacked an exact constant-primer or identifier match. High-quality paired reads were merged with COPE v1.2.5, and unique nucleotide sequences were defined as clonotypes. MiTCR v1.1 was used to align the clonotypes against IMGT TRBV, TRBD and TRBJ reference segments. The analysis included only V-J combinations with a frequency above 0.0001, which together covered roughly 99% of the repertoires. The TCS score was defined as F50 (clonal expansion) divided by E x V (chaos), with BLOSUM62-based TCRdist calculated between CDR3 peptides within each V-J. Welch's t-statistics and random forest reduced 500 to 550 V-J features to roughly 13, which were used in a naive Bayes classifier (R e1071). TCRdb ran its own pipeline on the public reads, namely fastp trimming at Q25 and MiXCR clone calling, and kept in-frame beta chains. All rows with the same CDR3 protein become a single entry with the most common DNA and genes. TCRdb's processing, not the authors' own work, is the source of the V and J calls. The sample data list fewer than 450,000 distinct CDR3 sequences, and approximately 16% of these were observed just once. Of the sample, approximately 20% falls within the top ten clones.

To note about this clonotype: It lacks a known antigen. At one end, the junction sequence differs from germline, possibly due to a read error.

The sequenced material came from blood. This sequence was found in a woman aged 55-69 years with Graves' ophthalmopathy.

The CDR3 sequence is CASSGSAGQNYNKQFF. The DNA sequence is TGCGCCAGCAGTGGTTCAGCGGGGCAAAACTACAATAAGCAGTTCTTC. Rearrangement joined TRBV10-1 to TRBJ2-1; 7 middle bases align to TRBD2. The CDR3, cysteine through phenylalanine, is 16 amino acids long. Of the read, only the CDR3 DNA is kept; its 48 bases are in frame from base 1. The germline V gene (reference sequence) supplies CDR1 WNHNN and CDR2 SYGVQD.